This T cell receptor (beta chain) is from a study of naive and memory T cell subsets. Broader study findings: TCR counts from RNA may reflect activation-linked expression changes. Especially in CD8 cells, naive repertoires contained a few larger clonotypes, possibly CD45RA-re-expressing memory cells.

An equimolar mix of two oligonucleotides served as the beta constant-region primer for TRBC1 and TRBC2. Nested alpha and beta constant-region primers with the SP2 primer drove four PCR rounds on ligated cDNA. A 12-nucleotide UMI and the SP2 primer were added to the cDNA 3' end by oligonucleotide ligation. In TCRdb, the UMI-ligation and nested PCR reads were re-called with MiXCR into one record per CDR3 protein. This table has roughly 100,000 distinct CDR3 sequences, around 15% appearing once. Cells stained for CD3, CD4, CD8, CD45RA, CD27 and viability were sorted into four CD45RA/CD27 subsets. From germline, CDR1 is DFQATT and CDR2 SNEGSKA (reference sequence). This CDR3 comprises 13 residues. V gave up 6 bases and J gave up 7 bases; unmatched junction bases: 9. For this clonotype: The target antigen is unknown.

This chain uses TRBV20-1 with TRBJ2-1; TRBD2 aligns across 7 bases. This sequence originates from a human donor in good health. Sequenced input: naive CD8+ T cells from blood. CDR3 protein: CSARERGGNEQFF. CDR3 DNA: TGCAGTGCCCGAGAGCGGGGAGGGAATGAGCAGTTCTTC.